The next 24 T cell receptor beta chains were all read from a single sample in a study of blood T cell repertoires in COVID-19. TCRdb keeps only in-frame clones here, not all; method: immunoSEQ multiplex PCR. The sample comprises fewer than 35,000 clones, approximately 93% of which are singletons, and roughly 3.8% rests with the top ten. Sequencing was carried out using peripheral blood. The receptors here all came from a man in his sixties with acute or convalescent COVID-19.

The gene calls are TRBV20-1 and TRBJ1-2; a weak D match, TRBD1 (5 bases). Germline V lookup: CDR1 DFQATT, CDR2 SNEGSKA (reference sequence). CDR3 size: 12 residues. V was clipped by 3 bases and J by 8 bases, with 13 bases between them. The CDR3: CSASRPGDGYTF. The CDR3 region has the DNA TGCAGTGCTAGTAGGCCGGGGGACGGCTACACCTTC.

This sequence joins TRBV19 and TRBJ2-5; D is perhaps TRBD1 (6 bases). The germline CDR1 and CDR2 sequences are LNHDA and SQIVND (reference sequence). The CDR3 is made up of 15 amino acids. V was cut by 5 bases and J by 1 base, with 14 bases left in between. The CDR3 region is CASSFSRGSQETQYF. The CDR3 DNA reads as TGTGCCAGTAGTTTCAGCAGGGGATCCCAAGAGACCCAGTACTTC.

V usage is TRBV2 and J usage is TRBJ1-5; possibly TRBD1 for D (5 bases). Germline CDR1 reads SNHLY; CDR2 reads FYNNEI. The V gene lost 8 bases and the J gene lost 3 bases, with 14 bases spanning the gap. CDR3 size: 14 residues. The CDR3 is CASGYQGINQPQHF. CDR3 sequence (DNA): TGTGCCAGCGGATACCAGGGAATCAATCAGCCCCAGCATTTT.

V gene TRBV5-1 combines with J gene TRBJ2-2, with TRBD2 matching 7 bases. CDR1 is SGHRS and CDR2 is YFSETQ in the germline V gene. The CDR3 contains 17 residues. V was clipped by 3 bases and J by 0 bases; unmatched bases: 8. The CDR3 reads CASSSVKRGANTGELFF. CDR3 DNA sequence: TGCGCCAGCAGCTCTGTGAAGCGGGGCGCGAACACCGGGGAGCTGTTTTTT. The full variable domain, its missing parts supplied by reference TRBV5-1 and TRBJ2-2, is KAGVTQTPRYLIKTRGQQVTLSCSPISGHRSVSWYQQTPGQGLQFLFEYFSETQRNKGNFPGRFSGRQFSNSRSEMNVSTLELGDSALYLCASSSVKRGANTGELFFGEGSRLTVL.

The chain recombines TRBV19 with TRBJ1-5; tentatively, D is TRBD1 (5 bases). Between the trimmed V and J ends, which lost 4 bases and 2 bases, there was a span of 15 bases. Germline V lookup: CDR1 LNHDA, CDR2 SQIVND (reference sequence). This CDR3 spans 16 amino acids. The CDR3 nucleotides read TGTGCCAGTAGTAATTCGGCAGGGAACGGCAATCAGCCCCAGCATTTT. Its translation: CASSNSAGNGNQPQHF.

The rearrangement uses TRBV19 and TRBJ1-5; possible D gene TRBD1, 5 bases. The CDR3 spans 18 residues. V dropped 0 bases and J dropped 1 base, with 16 bases sitting between them. CDR1 is LNHDA, CDR2 SQIVND, per germline (reference sequence). The CDR3 region is CASSIEWWGVGSNQPQHF. CDR3 bases: TGTGCCAGTAGTATAGAGTGGTGGGGGGTCGGAAGCAATCAGCCCCAGCATTTT.

The chain is built from TRBV10-2 and TRBJ1-2, with TRBD1 matching 11 bases. V gave up 4 bases and J gave up 4 bases; unmatched junction bases: 20. Looked up from germline, CDR1 is WSHSY and CDR2 is SAAADI. CDR3 length: 20 amino acids. Here the CDR3 reads CASSGLTGQGVSSLLYGYTF. CDR3 nucleotides: TGCGCCAGCAGTGGCCTTACGGGACAGGGGGTCTCCAGTCTTCTCTATGGCTACACCTTC.

The chain combines TRBV14 with TRBJ2-1; the match to TRBD2 covers 7 bases. Germline CDR1 and CDR2: SGHDN and FVKESK. The CDR3 sequence is 16 residues long. The V segment lost 2 bases and the J segment 5 bases; nucleotides outside the gene matches: 9. The CDR3 spells CASSQFLAAQDNEQFF. The CDR3 region has the DNA TGTGCCAGCAGCCAATTTCTAGCGGCGCAGGACAATGAGCAGTTCTTC.

As DNA, the CDR3 is TGTGCCAGCAGCCAAGGACAGGGGGCGTATATAGATACGCAGTATTTT. Its protein product is CASSQGQGAYIDTQYF. The rearrangement joins TRBV3-1 (or the pseudogene TRBV3-2) to TRBJ2-3; 10 bases fit TRBD1. V was pared by 1 base and J by 5 bases, with 6 bases of the junction left unmatched. This CDR3 comprises 16 residues. CDR1 is LGHDT and CDR2 is YNNKEL in the germline V gene (reference sequence).

The V call is TRBV4-1, the J call TRBJ2-1; 8 bases agree with TRBD2. V trimming: 0 bases; J trimming: 10 bases; junction bases outside the gene matches: 14. CDR3 length equals 17 residues. From germline, CDR1 is MGHRA and CDR2 YSYEKL. The chain's CDR3 is CASSQEAAGGSYGEQFF. The DNA of the CDR3 is TGCGCCAGCAGCCAAGAGGCGGCGGGAGGTTCGTACGGGGAGCAGTTCTTC.

The chain couples TRBV9 to TRBJ1-3, with TRBD1 as a possible D gene (6 bases). CDR1 is SGDLS, CDR2 YYNGEE, per germline. Trimming pared 4 bases from V and 6 bases from J, leaving 23 bases between. CDR3 length equals 17 residues. The CDR3 sequence: CASSQSGGASQENTIYF. The CDR3 DNA reads TGTGCCAGCAGCCAATCGGGGGGCGCTTCCCAGGAAAACACCATATATTTT.

The chain recombines TRBV5-6 with TRBJ2-7; 9 bases fit TRBD1. The CDR3 extends over 15 amino acids. V lost 2 bases to trimming and J lost 5 bases; unmatched junction nucleotides: 8. CDR1 is SGHDT and CDR2 is YYEEEE in the germline V gene. The CDR3 DNA follows: TGTGCCAGCAGCTTCCCCACAGGGGGCTGGGACGAGCAGTACTTC. Protein product: CASSFPTGGWDEQYF.

The chain joins TRBV15 to TRBJ2-3, with 8 nucleotides matching TRBD1. Trimming cost V 2 bases and J 0 bases; bases outside gene matches: 7. From germline, CDR1 is LNHNV and CDR2 YYDKDF (reference sequence). This CDR3 has 17 amino acids. The CDR3, as DNA: TGTGCCACCAGCAGACCGGGACAGGAGTGGAGCACAGATACGCAGTATTTT. It codes for CATSRPGQEWSTDTQYF. Full variable domain (missing parts from reference TRBV15 and TRBJ2-3): DAMVIQNPRYQVTQFGKPVTLSCSQTLNHNVMYWYQQKSSQAPKLLFHYYDKDFNNEADTPDNFQSRRPNTSFCFLDIRSPGLGDTAMYLCATSRPGQEWSTDTQYFGPGTRLTVL.

This clone was observed once. The chain uses TRBV27 and TRBJ2-1; TRBD1 matches at 8 bases. V shed 0 bases, J shed 8 bases, and the junction held 9 bases outside the gene matches. Germline V gene sequence: CDR1 MNHEY, CDR2 SMNVEV (reference sequence). This CDR3 has 16 amino acids. The CDR3 sequence: CASSLSRGQASDEQFF. Written as DNA, the CDR3 is TGTGCCAGCAGTTTATCCCGGGGACAGGCCTCCGATGAGCAGTTCTTC.

This chain uses TRBV7-9 with TRBJ2-7; tentative D call: TRBD1 (5 bases). Germline CDR1 SEHNR, CDR2 FQNEAQ (reference sequence). The V and J ends lost 5 bases and 5 bases respectively, with 10 bases between them. The CDR3 runs to 12 residues. This CDR3 reads CASSHGHNEQYF. The DNA of the CDR3 is TGTGCCAGCAGCCACGGACATAACGAGCAGTACTTC.

The V and J genes are TRBV7-2 and TRBJ1-3; 9 bases fit TRBD1. This CDR3 has 13 amino acids. The V and J ends lost 7 bases and 8 bases, in that order; junction bases with no gene match: 6. CDR1 is SGHTA and CDR2 is FQGNSA in the germline V gene. The DNA for the CDR3 is TGTGCCAGCAACAGGGGGCGGTCGGACACCATATATTTT. Its protein is CASNRGRSDTIYF.

This sequence joins TRBV5-1 and TRBJ1-1, with D maybe TRBD1 (5 bases). Germline V gene lookup returns CDR1 SGHRS and CDR2 YFSETQ. The CDR3 is 14 residues long. Trimming removed 4 bases at V and 5 bases at J, with 15 bases between. The CDR3 loop is CASSASLGGTEAFF. The CDR3 nucleotides read TGCGCCAGCAGCGCGTCCCTGGGGGGGACTGAAGCTTTCTTT.

The chain combines TRBV6-6 with TRBJ2-7, with TRBD1 matching over 7 bases. Trimming at V came to 4 bases and at J to 3 bases, leaving 6 bases not matched to a gene. This CDR3 has 14 residues. Germline assignment: CDR1 MNHNY and CDR2 SVGAGI (reference sequence). CDR3 region: CASSLRQGDYEQYF. CDR3 coding DNA: TGTGCCAGCAGTTTGCGACAGGGTGACTACGAGCAGTACTTC.

CDR3 bases: TGCGCCAGCAGCTCCCGACGGCGGGAGGGTGAGCAGTTCTTC. It is translated as CASSSRRREGEQFF. The chain combines TRBV5-1 with TRBJ2-1; TRBD2 agrees at 9 bases. The V gene's germline CDR1 is SGHRS and CDR2 YFSETQ. This CDR3 has 14 residues. The trim removed 3 bases at V and 9 bases at J, leaving 7 bases unmatched.

The chain links TRBV12-3 or TRBV12-4 to TRBJ1-4; weak D call: TRBD1 (5 bases). Deletions cut 2 bases from V and 13 bases from J, with 11 bases between. CDR3 length: 12 amino acids. DNA for the CDR3: TGTGCCAGCAGTTTAAAGGGGTCACGACTGTTTTTT. This sequence encodes CASSLKGSRLFF.

V and J are TRBV5-1 and TRBJ1-2; 9 nucleotides agree with TRBD1. V was pared by 4 bases and J by 4 bases, with 14 bases of the junction left unmatched. The germline V gene encodes CDR1 SGHRS and CDR2 YFSETQ. CDR3 size: 17 residues. This CDR3 reads CASSASDRGFRSYGYTF. The CDR3, as DNA: TGCGCCAGCAGCGCCTCGGACAGGGGCTTCCGAAGCTATGGCTACACCTTC.

The rearrangement links TRBV5-6 to TRBJ2-7; D gene ambiguous. The germline V gene encodes CDR1 SGHDT and CDR2 YYEEEE. The CDR3 has 15 residues. V lost 4 bases and J 6 bases, leaving 20 bases between the germline ends. The CDR3 DNA sequence: TGTGCCAGCAGCATGTTGGGCACAACAACCCTCGAGCAGTACTTC. It translates to CASSMLGTTTLEQYF.

This chain links TRBV3-1 (or the pseudogene TRBV3-2) with TRBJ1-6, with a weak D call TRBD1 (6 bases). CDR1 LGHDT and CDR2 YNNKEL come from the germline V gene (reference sequence). This CDR3 region has 15 residues. V lost 5 bases and J lost 8, with 16 bases in between. The CDR3, as DNA: TGTGCCAGCAGCTCTGCCGGACAGAGGGATTCACCCCTCCACTTT. Translation: CASSSAGQRDSPLHF.

The V gene is TRBV7-2, the J gene TRBJ2-2; 12 bases fit TRBD2. This CDR3 has 16 amino acids. Germline CDR1 reads SGHTA; CDR2 reads FQGNSA. V shed 6 bases and J 7 bases; nucleotides not matched to a gene: 9. CDR3 in amino acids: CASRRASGRAHGELFF. The CDR3 DNA sequence: TGTGCCAGCAGGAGGGCTAGCGGGAGGGCCCACGGGGAGCTGTTTTTT.